The present T cell receptor beta chain was sequenced within a study of OX40 agonist ivuxolimab in advanced cancers. The germline V gene encodes CDR1 MNHNY and CDR2 SVGAGI (reference sequence). V was pared by 5 bases and J by 6 bases, with 11 bases between. This CDR3 spans 13 amino acids. Researchers took blood at baseline, on cycle 4 day 1, and on cycle 7 day 1. Profiled with immunoSEQ multiplex PCR; TCRdb holds only in-frame clones, not every one. Altogether about 26,000 clones are present, more than 70% being singletons, with the ten largest covering approximately 14%. The TCR comes from an adult with an advanced solid tumor such as melanoma, head and neck, liver or kidney cancer. The sequencing used CD4+ or CD8+ T cells sorted from blood, collected in a trial of the OX40 agonist ivuxolimab. This rearrangement joins TRBV6-6 to TRBJ1-5; the D gene is possibly TRBD1 (5 bases). CDR3 protein: CASSPTEVQPQHF. The CDR3 DNA reads TGTGCCAGCAGTCCGACAGAGGTTCAGCCCCAGCATTTT.